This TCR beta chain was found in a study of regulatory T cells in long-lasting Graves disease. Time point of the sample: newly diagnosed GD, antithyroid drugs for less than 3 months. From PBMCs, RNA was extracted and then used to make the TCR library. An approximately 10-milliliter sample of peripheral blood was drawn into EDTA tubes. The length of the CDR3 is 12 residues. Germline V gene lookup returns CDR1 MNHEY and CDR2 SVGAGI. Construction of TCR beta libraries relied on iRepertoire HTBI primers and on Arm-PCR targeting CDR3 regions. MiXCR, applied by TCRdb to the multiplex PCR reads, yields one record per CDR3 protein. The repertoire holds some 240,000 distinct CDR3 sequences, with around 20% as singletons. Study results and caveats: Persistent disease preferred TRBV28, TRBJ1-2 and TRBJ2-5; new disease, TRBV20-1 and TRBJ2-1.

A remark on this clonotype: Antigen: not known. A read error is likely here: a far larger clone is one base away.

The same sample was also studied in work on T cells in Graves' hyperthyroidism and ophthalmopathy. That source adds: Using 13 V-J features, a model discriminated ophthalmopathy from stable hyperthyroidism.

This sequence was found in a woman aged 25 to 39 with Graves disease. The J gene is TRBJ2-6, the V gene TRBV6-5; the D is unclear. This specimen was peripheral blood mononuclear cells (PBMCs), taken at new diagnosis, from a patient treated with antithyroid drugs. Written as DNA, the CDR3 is TGTGCCAGCAGTTCTGGGACCAACGTCCTGACTTTC. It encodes CASSSGTNVLTF.